The 20 T cell receptor beta chains below all came from one sample that was sequenced in a study of T-cell reconstitution after alpha-beta-depleted transplantation in children. Unique molecular identifiers tagged the TCRbeta library. TCRdb re-called the PCR reads with MiXCR, one entry per CDR3 protein. The table records a few hundred thousand distinct CDR3 sequences, 15% to 20% of them present only once. Specimen: PBMCs, mostly from graft donor cells, collected 360 days after TCRalphabeta/CD19-depleted stem cell transplant. The receptors here all came from a boy under three years old who had a stem cell transplant for Wiskott-Aldrich syndrome, so the T cells may come from the graft donor.

The rearrangement links TRBV9 to TRBJ2-1; 8 bases line up with TRBD2. After removal of 1 base from V and 4 bases from J, the junction contained 16 bases not matched to a gene. Germline CDR1 SGDLS, CDR2 YYNGEE. There are 19 residues in the CDR3. This chain's CDR3 is CASSVRGRLAGGGYNEQFF. The DNA of the CDR3 is TGTGCCAGCAGCGTAAGAGGCAGGTTGGCGGGAGGAGGTTACAATGAGCAGTTCTTC.

There are a few counts of this clonotype. The V gene is TRBV6-1, the J gene TRBJ2-1, with TRBD2 identical over 14 bases. Trimming removed 6 bases from V and 5 bases from J; junction bases left unmatched: 9. Germline-derived CDR1 and CDR2 are MNHNS and SASEGT. The CDR3 runs 17 residues. CDR3 residues: CASSWTSGRLGNNEQFF. The CDR3 bases are TGTGCCAGCAGCTGGACTAGCGGGAGGTTAGGGAACAATGAGCAGTTCTTC.

This clonotype has at least ten counts. CDR3 residues: CAISPGQEGAEAFF. DNA for the CDR3: TGTGCCATCAGTCCCGGACAGGAGGGCGCTGAAGCTTTCTTT. This chain joins TRBV10-3 and TRBJ1-1; 7 nucleotides align to TRBD1. The CDR3 length is 14 residues. V gave up 5 bases and J gave up 6 bases; unmatched junction bases: 9. CDR1 and CDR2 (germline): ENHRY, SYGVKD.

V and J are TRBV12-3 or TRBV12-4 and TRBJ2-7, with 12 bases fitting TRBD2. With V trimmed by 3 bases and J by 5 bases, 11 bases remained unmatched. This CDR3 spans 17 amino acids. The CDR3 region has the DNA TGTGCCAGCAGTTTTGGCTCTATGCTAGCGGGAGGGGACGAGCAGTACTTC. Protein product: CASSFGSMLAGGDEQYF.

J is TRBJ2-1 and V is TRBV24-1; 12 positions match TRBD2. Germline V CDR1 and CDR2: KGHDR, SFDVKD. This CDR3 has 15 amino acids. Trimming at V came to 7 bases and at J to 4 bases, leaving 4 bases not matched to a gene. The CDR3 protein is CATSASGRAYNEQFF. The DNA of the CDR3 is TGTGCCACCAGCGCTAGCGGGAGGGCGTACAATGAGCAGTTCTTC.

This clonotype was counted between two and nine times. This chain links TRBV9 with TRBJ2-1; possibly TRBD2 for D (6 bases). The germline gives CDR1 SGDLS, CDR2 YYNGEE. CDR3 length: 16 amino acids. Trimming removed 4 bases at V and 3 bases at J, with 17 bases between. In nucleotides, the CDR3 is TGTGCCAGCAGCTCCCAAGAGGGACTGAACTACAATGAGCAGTTCTTC. This gives the protein CASSSQEGLNYNEQFF.

This clonotype occurred a few times. V gene TRBV11-3 combines with J gene TRBJ2-7, with a tentative D call TRBD1 (5 bases). Germline lookup yields CDR1 SGHNT and CDR2 YENEEA. The CDR3 totals 13 residues. V was trimmed by 5 bases and J by 5 bases, leaving 13 bases between them. The CDR3 nucleotides read TGTGCCAGCAGCGTTGGACAAAGGAACGAGCAGTACTTC. It translates to CASSVGQRNEQYF.

This clonotype turned up a few times. This chain joins TRBV20-1 and TRBJ1-1, with 7 bases aligning to TRBD1. J lost 10 bases, V lost 5 bases, and 4 bases had no gene match. Germline-derived CDR1 and CDR2 are DFQATT and SNEGSKA (reference sequence). The CDR3 is 10 amino acids. The CDR3, as DNA: TGCAGTGCTTACAGGGGAAGAGCTTTCTTT. Amino acids: CSAYRGRAFF.

This clonotype has at least ten counts. The J gene is TRBJ2-7, the V gene TRBV15; tentatively, D is TRBD1 or TRBD2 (5 bases each). Trimming stripped 5 bases from V and 0 bases from J, with 14 bases between. The CDR3 runs 15 residues. Germline V lookup: CDR1 LNHNV, CDR2 YYDKDF (reference sequence). In DNA form, the CDR3 reads TGTGCCACCAGCCCCCGGTGGGGGAGCTCCTACGAGCAGTACTTC. This codes for CATSPRWGSSYEQYF. Variable domain in full (rest from reference TRBV15 and TRBJ2-7): DAMVIQNPRYQVTQFGKPVTLSCSQTLNHNVMYWYQQKSSQAPKLLFHYYDKDFNNEADTPDNFQSRRPNTSFCFLDIRSPGLGDTAMYLCATSPRWGSSYEQYFGPGTRLTVT.

Only a few counts were recorded for this clonotype. The chain combines TRBV25-1 with TRBJ2-1; unclear D gene. CDR3 length: 16 residues. Per germline, CDR1 MGHDK and CDR2 SYGVNS. The V end was cut by 1 base, the J end by 1 base, with 11 bases between. In DNA, the CDR3 is TGTGCCAGCAGTGAATGGCCAACCAGTTCCTACAATGAGCAGTTCTTC. This encodes CASSEWPTSSYNEQFF.

Only a few counts were recorded for this clonotype. The rearrangement joins TRBV5-1 to TRBJ2-1, with 7 nucleotides matching TRBD2. Looked up from germline, CDR1 is SGHRS and CDR2 is YFSETQ. The length of the CDR3 is 16 residues. V gave up 0 bases and J gave up 0 bases; unmatched junction bases: 3. This CDR3 is CASSLGLALSYNEQFF. For the CDR3, the DNA is TGCGCCAGCAGCTTGGGACTAGCCCTCTCCTACAATGAGCAGTTCTTC.

V gene TRBV27 combines with J gene TRBJ1-4, with a possible D match to TRBD1 (6 bases). This CDR3 is built from 15 residues. V gave up 5 bases and J gave up 8 bases, with 18 bases separating them. Looked up from germline, CDR1 is MNHEY and CDR2 is SMNVEV (reference sequence). The CDR3 here is CASSRGTPRWEKLFF. Here the CDR3 DNA reads TGTGCCAGCAGTAGGGGGACCCCAAGATGGGAAAAACTGTTTTTT.

This clonotype was seen a handful of times. V is TRBV24-1 and J is TRBJ2-1, with 15 positions matching TRBD2. Germline V gene data show CDR1 as KGHDR and CDR2 as SFDVKD. The CDR3 runs 16 residues. The trim removed 1 base at V and 8 bases at J, leaving 2 bases unmatched. This CDR3 is CATSDFRTSGRDEQFF. Written as DNA, the CDR3 is TGTGCCACCAGTGATTTTAGGACTAGCGGGAGGGATGAGCAGTTCTTC.

The chain uses TRBV5-1 and TRBJ2-3; the D gene is possibly TRBD2 (5 bases). Trimming stripped 3 bases from V and 0 bases from J, with 14 bases between. Germline V gene sequence: CDR1 SGHRS, CDR2 YFSETQ. CDR3 length: 16 amino acids. The CDR3 reads CASSSGLLSSTDTQYF. For the CDR3, the DNA is TGCGCCAGCAGCTCCGGACTTCTATCTAGCACAGATACGCAGTATTTT. Full variable domain (missing parts from reference TRBV5-1 and TRBJ2-3): KAGVTQTPRYLIKTRGQQVTLSCSPISGHRSVSWYQQTPGQGLQFLFEYFSETQRNKGNFPGRFSGRQFSNSRSEMNVSTLELGDSALYLCASSSGLLSSTDTQYFGPGTRLTVL.

V usage is TRBV20-1 and J usage is TRBJ2-1, with 7 bases identical to TRBD2. J gave up 6 bases and V 1 base, and 3 bases lay outside the gene matches. Germline values: CDR1 DFQATT, CDR2 SNEGSKA (reference sequence). The CDR3 contains 13 residues. The chain's CDR3 is CSARVLAVNEQFF. CDR3 coding DNA: TGCAGTGCTAGAGTGCTAGCGGTCAATGAGCAGTTCTTC.

V usage is TRBV4-3 and J usage is TRBJ2-1; D is perhaps TRBD2 (6 bases). Between the trimmed V and J ends, which lost 1 base and 4 bases, there was a span of 11 bases. Germline values: CDR1 LGHNA, CDR2 YSLEER. This CDR3 has 15 amino acids. The CDR3 DNA reads as TGCGCCAGCAGCCAAGGTGGGAGGATGTACAATGAGCAGTTCTTC. This gives the protein CASSQGGRMYNEQFF.

The V call is TRBV28, the J call TRBJ2-1; 7 nucleotides align to TRBD2. V lost 6 bases to trimming and J lost 6 bases; unmatched junction nucleotides: 11. The V gene's germline CDR1 is MDHEN and CDR2 SYDVKM. CDR3 size: 15 residues. The CDR3, as DNA: TGTGCCAGCAGCCCCTACGGACTAGGGACCAATGAGCAGTTCTTC. Translating it yields CASSPYGLGTNEQFF.

A few counts support this clonotype. The J gene is TRBJ2-1, the V gene TRBV24-1; 8 bases line up with TRBD1. J was trimmed by 9 bases and V by 1 base; bases with no gene match: 7. Germline loops: CDR1 KGHDR, CDR2 SFDVKD. The CDR3 is 15 amino acids. The CDR3: CATSDFPGQEAEQFF. CDR3 sequence (DNA): TGTGCCACCAGTGATTTTCCGGGACAGGAGGCTGAGCAGTTCTTC.

The rearrangement links TRBV29-1 to TRBJ1-2; D may be TRBD1 (5 bases). CDR3 length: 11 amino acids. CDR1 SQVTM and CDR2 ANQGSEA come from the germline V gene. V was pared by 4 bases and J by 4 bases, with 7 bases between. The DNA of the CDR3 is TGCAGCGTTGCGGGGGGCTATGGCTACACCTTC. Translated: CSVAGGYGYTF.

The chain carries TRBV20-1 and TRBJ2-7, with D uncertain. Trimming cost V 4 bases and J 4 bases, with 14 bases left between them. CDR3 length: 13 residues. Germline V lookup: CDR1 DFQATT, CDR2 SNEGSKA (reference sequence). The CDR3 DNA is TGCAGTGCTACTCCCCAGGAGCTATACGAGCAGTACTTC. Translated, it gives CSATPQELYEQYF.